A selection of T cell receptor beta chains follows, all from one sample in a study of T cells expressing NK-cell markers. TCRdb re-called the 5' RACE reads; one entry per CDR3 protein, DNA not given. The sample table includes roughly 390,000 distinct CDR3 sequences. Sequenced: blood T cells: a sorted CD56 or NKG2C T cell subset, CD4+ or CD8+ T cells, or bulk PBMC T cells (not recorded which). These receptors came from a man aged 18 to 69 in good health. The CDR3 runs from the conserved cysteine through the conserved F or W. Clone sizes are given selectively: once, few, many, or a class where the clone is expanded.

clone size | J gene | V gene | CDR3 protein
NA | TRBJ1-6 | TRBV18 | CASSPLDRDSPLHF
NA | TRBJ2-2 | TRBV6-2/TRBV6-3 | CASSYKRGANTGELFF
NA | TRBJ2-3 | TRBV4-1 | CASSQGGLSGGRRPTDTQYF
NA | TRBJ2-5 | TRBV15 | CATSRAPARLAGPQETQYF
NA | TRBJ1-5 | TRBV24-1 | CATSDPGVNSNQPQHF
medium-sized | TRBJ2-3 | TRBV7-8 | CASSLATTTDTQYF
NA | TRBJ2-1 | TRBV12-3/TRBV12-4 | CASSSPTANNEQFF
NA | TRBJ2-1 | TRBV6-5 | CASSYFIDRESDEQFF
NA | TRBJ2-2 | TRBV5-1 | CASSGGWVGGGELFF
NA | TRBJ2-4 | TRBV12-3/TRBV12-4 | CASSFPTGVKNIQYF
NA | TRBJ2-5 | TRBV4-1 | CASSQSGTSGAETQYF
NA | TRBJ2-2 | TRBV23-1 | CASGRRDGELFF
NA | TRBJ1-3 | TRBV9 | CASSVDHLSSGNTIYF
NA | TRBJ2-1 | TRBV6-1 | CASSRGLAGPHNEQFF
NA | TRBJ2-3 | TRBV10-3 | CAIMGYLDTQYF
NA | TRBJ1-4 | TRBV29-1 | CSATAATGAEKLFF
NA | TRBJ1-1 | TRBV6-1 | CASVSPGGSRAFF